This T cell receptor (beta chain) was captured by sequencing in a study of T cell responses to AZD1222 COVID-19 vaccine. V gave up 5 bases and J gave up 0 bases; unmatched junction bases: 2. The germline V gene has CDR1 SEHNR and CDR2 FQNEAQ (reference sequence). The CDR3 totals 15 residues. The table came from immunoSEQ multiplex PCR; TCRdb's copy has only in-frame clones and leaves some out. The sample lists 140,000 to 150,000 clones, 90% to 95% seen once, with about 1.9% in the top ten. The rearrangement joins TRBV7-9 to TRBJ2-1; 9 bases align to TRBD2. This sample comprised peripheral blood, obtained on day 0 of AZD1222 vaccination. The receptor was derived from an adult in good health. The chain's CDR3 is CASSRGLASYNEQFF. CDR3 coding DNA: TGTGCCAGCAGCAGGGGACTAGCCTCCTACAATGAGCAGTTCTTC.